This T cell receptor beta chain stems from a study of T cell repertoires in cytomegalovirus infection. General study results and limits: HLA-C-restricted, CMV-specific TCR beta clonotypes were dominant ex vivo.

Only a few counts were recorded for this clonotype. Its specificity is not known. Trimming left V 7 bases short and J 3 bases short, with 12 bases between. Germline CDR1 is SGHTA and CDR2 is FQGNSA. CDR3 length: 13 residues. Using its own MiXCR run on the reads, TCRdb lists one record per CDR3 protein. The sample lists 570,000 or so distinct CDR3 sequences, roughly 43% occurring once. The clonotype was recovered from a human donor in good health (CMV status not recorded). Some clones in this sample may be carry-over from other donors' samples. Source: cultured PBMCs, taken from culture after CMV antigen stimulation. This rearrangement joins TRBV7-2 to TRBJ2-5; the D gene is possibly TRBD2 (6 bases). CDR3 in DNA: TGTGCCAGCACCGGGGGACTGGAAGAGACCCAGTACTTC. It specifies CASTGGLEETQYF.